The present TCR beta chain was sequenced within a study of cytomegalovirus exposure and HLA in healthy donors (dated by TCRdb to about 2017). In terms of the full investigation: In an earlier analysis of under 600 of the donors, about 270 Gb of sequence data and about 110 million unique TCR beta sequences from 180 million or so T cells were reported. An early release covering roughly 600 HLA-typed donors comprised 250 to 350 gigabases of sequencing data and 85 million to 100 million unique TCR sequences. Of the roughly 430 genotyped donors, 65% to 90% fell in the genetic ancestry cluster associated with self-reported Caucasian donors. The study aimed to test whether cataloging public T cell receptors could reveal signatures of past pathogen exposure. Using immunosequencing, the study profiled T cell repertoires from about 610 subjects and related those repertoires to cytomegalovirus serostatus. In addition to the first cohort of 666 subjects, a separate validation cohort of 100 to 150 different subjects was used. To predict cytomegalovirus infection status, the study brought together high-throughput TCR immunosequencing, statistical association of individual TCRs with disease status, and machine learning. To study patterns of TCR occurrence, a later analysis re-analyzed previously published TCR beta repertoires from several hundred donors and added high-resolution HLA genotyping. The later analysis used no new phenotypic data to find candidate immune exposures, relying instead on TCR beta sequences and their occurrence across donors. An earlier analysis of 587 of the donors used high-throughput TCR beta sequencing to judge whether each TCR beta V gene segment behaved as functional or pseudogenic. Donor age, sex, ethnicity and CMV serostatus were compiled together with the repertoire data. In a later genetic analysis, genome-wide SNP genotypes for 398 of the 666 donors were used, and that subset was treated as a discovery cohort. Every discovery cohort repertoire had been produced on one sequencing platform. Class I and class II HLA loci were covered by the typing at four-digit resolution. Typing coverage varied by locus: about 620-630 donors for A, B, C, DRB1 and DQB1; 500 to 550 for DQA1; nearly 610 for DPA1; some 470 for DPB1. Because of strong linkage in the cohort, roughly five DR-DQ haplotypes were treated as single units for association and clustering. Among around 400 genotyped donors of the cohort, an average of approximately 240,000 unique TCR beta nucleotide sequences was sequenced per donor, of which about 18% were non-productive. Broader findings and caveats from the paper: When HLA alleles, especially DR and DQ, strongly co-occurred, TCR associations were difficult to assign to individual alleles. Only TCR beta chains were sequenced in this cohort, and the absence of alpha or paired-chain data limited detectable features. Some IMGT-functional V segments, including TRBV6-2 and TRBV6-3, could not be told apart with the 87-base-pair reads, so those segments were excluded. A further reported finding was that TCR beta sequences accurately predicted the HLA-A and HLA-B alleles for most subjects in the first cohort. Correlated functional status among segregating V segments might be attributable to linkage disequilibrium, but an unknown experimental factor could not be ruled out. In a later analysis, HLA-associated TCR beta chains were found to be more clonally expanded and to have lower generation probabilities than equally common non-associated chains. Broadly in line with IMGT annotations, most TCR beta V segments showed up in productive rearrangements about 90% or about 30% of the time in an earlier analysis of about 500 of the donors. A cluster of highly shared sequence variants was judged likely to represent a technical artifact of the sequencing pipeline. CMV serostatus was the only immune exposure information available for the cohort. While some public TCRs were present in many individuals, most TCR sequences turned up only very rarely across donors. The earlier analysis of approximately 590 of the donors excluded 15 to 20 rarely observed V segments, including chromosome 9 orphons, because counts were too low. Presence/absence analyses assumed roughly uniform sequencing depth across donors, an assumption that may not hold. A total of 150 or so TCR beta chains were listed by the study as associated with cytomegalovirus. Compared with the approximately 670-donor mean, donors in an Asian-associated ancestry cluster had fewer N-insertions in productive TCRs, according to a later genetic analysis. In vitro tests confirmed that a few of the cytomegalovirus-associated TCR beta chains recognize cytomegalovirus antigens. According to a later analysis, parvovirus B19, influenza, CMV and Epstein-Barr virus appeared linked to several top co-occurrence clusters. A later analysis found that most CMV-associated TCR beta chains appeared HLA-restricted, with HLA associations seemingly driven largely by CMV exposure. In a later analysis, TCR association rates were found to vary across HLA loci, with the most associated TCRs seen for DRB1 alleles and the fewest for HLA-C alleles. In a later analysis, around 15,000 TCR beta sequences were associated with specific HLA alleles at a false discovery rate of 0.05. A later genetic analysis associated a missense DCLRE1C variant with V-gene and J-gene trimming of TCR beta chains, and an independent cohort replicated the association. The classifier was reported to diagnose cytomegalovirus status with high specificity and sensitivity in both the original cohort and the validation cohort. According to the authors, the approach could potentially be generalized to other disease states and immunological phenotypes. Because some donors lacked HLA typing at each locus, the association tests relied only on the typed subset.

V is cut by 4 bases and J by 10 bases, and the space between the germline ends is 14 bases. The CDR3, from cysteine to phenylalanine, totals 13 residues. The only DNA kept is the CDR3, 39 bases in frame from the first base. The germline V gene gives CDR1 as SGHTA and CDR2 as FQGNSA. The library was generated by the immunoSEQ multiplex PCR assay. For the multiplex PCR, a mixture combining 60 forward primers for TCR Vbeta segments and 13 reverse primers for TCR Jbeta segments was used. Amplification of the CDR3 region of rearranged TCR beta genes was performed with a multiplex PCR assay on genomic DNA. The amplified TCR beta libraries were sequenced on the Illumina HiSeq System as 87-base-pair reads. Regarding the original processing steps: In a later analysis, some 80 million unique TCR beta chains were counted across the 500 to 850 repertoires, and roughly 11 million of these chains were shared by at least two donors. Raw reads were error-corrected and collapsed into unique sequences by a nearest-neighbor algorithm in which closely related sequences were merged to remove PCR and sequencing errors. To assign V, D and J gene segments, CDR3 sequences were aligned to IMGT reference sequences. Each retained sequence needed at least a six-nucleotide match to both a V gene segment and a J gene segment. A rearrangement was called productive if the CDR3 had no stop codons and remained in frame with V and J, and every other rearrangement was called non-productive. Following IMGT convention, CDR3 was defined as the stretch from the second conserved V-encoded cysteine to the conserved J-encoded phenylalanine. The earlier analysis of around 640 of the donors excluded sequences that lacked an unambiguous match to a single V gene segment. In an earlier analysis of several hundred of the donors, a V segment was called functional when productive rearrangements were above 56.7%, and segregating when the standard deviation between donors exceeded 5%. A statistical classification framework was built for diagnosing cytomegalovirus status from the catalog of TCR beta chain sequences. In a later analysis, V and J genes were assigned by comparing TCR nucleotide sequences against IMGT/GENE-DB human TR gene sequences. A later analysis assigned CDR3 sequences and most-parsimonious VDJ recombination scenarios with the TCRdist pipeline. In a later analysis, each TCR beta chain was defined by its CDR3 amino acid sequence together with its V-gene family, and reads without a unique V-gene family were excluded. A later analysis removed 550 to 650 highly shared, low-generation-probability nucleotide sequences to deal with suspected cross-contamination and a sequencing artifact. For each public chain, a later analysis derived a clonal expansion index from normalized ranks of inferred template counts within each repertoire. In a later analysis, generation probabilities were computed with a VDJ recombination model fitted to out-of-frame rearrangements, and the resulting probabilities were checked against IGoR. Hypergeometric tests were used in a later analysis to score TCR-TCR, TCR-HLA and TCR-CMV co-occurrence, with a repertoire-size bias correction applied to the TCR pairs. False discovery rates were estimated in a later analysis by permuting HLA or CMV assignments 20 times. In a later analysis, co-occurring TCRs were grouped using DBSCAN, with TCRdist sequence similarity added in when clustering inside HLA-allele-positive subsets. Co-occurrence clustering excluded repertoires with fewer than 30,000 or more than 120,000 public chains, plus five with anomalous nucleotide sharing. TCRdb took this table from immuneACCESS and kept in-frame rearrangements with V and J called. Such tables lack part of the clones; where checked against another copy, unresolved V genes explain under half of the gap, and the rest is unexplained. V, J and clone size were drawn from that table, and D and trimming were deduced from the DNA. The sample includes about 200,000 clones, with roughly 77% observed a single time. Clones ranked in the top ten supply around 0.4% of the sample.

The cohort comprised around 690 healthy bone marrow donors. At the time of sampling, every cohort member was nominally healthy, though immune exposures that went unrecorded were likely present. The donor tested CMV seropositive, placing the donor among the 250 to 350 seropositive members of the cohort. Every donor gave a peripheral blood sample, and the peripheral blood mononuclear cells from that sample were used for TCR beta sequencing. Genomic DNA was extracted from the blood cell samples with the Qiagen DNeasy Blood Extraction Kit. This clone was seen once. Its cognate antigen has yet to be identified. The input lacks base qualities; no much larger clone sits a single base away.

This clonotype was sampled from a male donor in good health and CMV-seropositive. The sample taken for sequencing was PBMCs. The chain links TRBV7-2 with TRBJ2-1; the D gene is perhaps TRBD2, from 5 matching bases. The CDR3 region reads CASSSYGSPEQFF. The DNA reads as follows: TGTGCCAGCAGCTCATATGGGAGTCCCGAGCAGTTCTTC.